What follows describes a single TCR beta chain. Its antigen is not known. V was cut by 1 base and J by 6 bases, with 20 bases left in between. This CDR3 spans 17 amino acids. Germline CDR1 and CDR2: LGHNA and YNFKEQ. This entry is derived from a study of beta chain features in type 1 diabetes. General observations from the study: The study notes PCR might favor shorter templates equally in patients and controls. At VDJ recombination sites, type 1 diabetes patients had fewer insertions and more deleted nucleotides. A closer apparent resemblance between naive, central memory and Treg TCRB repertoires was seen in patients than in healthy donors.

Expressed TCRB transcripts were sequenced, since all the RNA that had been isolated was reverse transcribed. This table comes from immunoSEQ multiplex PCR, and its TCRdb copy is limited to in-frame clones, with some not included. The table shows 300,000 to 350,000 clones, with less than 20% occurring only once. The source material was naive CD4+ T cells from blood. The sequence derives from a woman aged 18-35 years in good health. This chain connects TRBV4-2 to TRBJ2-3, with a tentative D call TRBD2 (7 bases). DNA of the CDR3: TGTGCCAGCAGCCAAGGGGTAATGCGGGGGCCGAGGGATACGCAGTATTTT. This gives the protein CASSQGVMRGPRDTQYF.